A single sample gave rise to the 7 T cell receptor beta chains below, sequenced in a study of T cell responses to AZD1222 COVID-19 vaccine. The data were produced by immunoSEQ multiplex PCR, yet TCRdb's version contains in-frame clones alone and is incomplete. The sample lists approximately 140,000 clones; more than 90% were seen once. The input for sequencing was peripheral blood, taken 28 days after the second AZD1222 dose. Receptors were obtained from an adult who received the AZD1222 COVID-19 vaccine.

The rearrangement joins TRBV10-2 to TRBJ2-7, with 7 bases matching TRBD1. V shed 5 bases and J 0 bases; nucleotides not matched to a gene: 7. Looked up from germline, CDR1 is WSHSY and CDR2 is SAAADI. CDR3 length equals 15 residues. CDR3 protein: CASSPTGLSSYEQYF. The CDR3 coding sequence is TGCGCCAGCAGTCCGACAGGGCTTAGCTCCTACGAGCAGTACTTC.

V and J are TRBV9 and TRBJ2-7; 8 bases agree with TRBD2. This CDR3 has 14 residues. J gave up 7 bases and V 4 bases, and 10 bases lay outside the gene matches. Germline CDR1 reads SGDLS; CDR2 reads YYNGEE. CDR3 sequence: CASSLPPGGGEQYF. The CDR3 coding sequence is TGTGCCAGCAGCCTACCCCCGGGAGGGGGAGAGCAGTACTTC.

The chain links TRBV18 to TRBJ1-6; a possible D gene is TRBD1 (6 bases). CDR3 length equals 18 residues. V was shortened by 4 bases and J by 5 bases, with 21 bases between the two germline ends. CDR1 and CDR2 (germline): KGHSH, LQKENI. CDR3 region: CASSLTQIQGLNNSPLHF. Here the CDR3 DNA reads TGTGCCAGCTCACTTACGCAGATACAGGGATTAAATAATTCACCCCTCCACTTT.

In nucleotides, the CDR3 is TGCAGTGCTAGTAATACAGGGGAAAACTATGGCTACACCTTC. Protein sequence: CSASNTGENYGYTF. The V gene is TRBV20-1, the J gene TRBJ1-2; 7 bases map to TRBD1. The CDR3 consists of 14 residues. CDR1 is DFQATT and CDR2 is SNEGSKA in the germline V gene (reference sequence). Unmatched junction bases numbered 6, after V lost 3 bases and J lost 2 bases.

The V gene is TRBV12-3 or TRBV12-4, the J gene TRBJ2-1; maybe TRBD2 (6 bases). This CDR3 is built from 11 residues. V dropped 8 bases and J dropped 6 bases, with 8 bases sitting between them. The DNA of the CDR3 is TGTGCCAGCCGGAGGGGCAATGAGCAGTTCTTC. This codes for CASRRGNEQFF.

This rearrangement joins TRBV19 to TRBJ1-2; D unclear. V shed 3 bases and J shed 8 bases, with 10 bases lying between them. CDR3 length: 12 residues. CDR1 and CDR2 from the germline V gene are LNHDA and SQIVND (reference sequence). CDR3 bases: TGTGCCAGTAGTATCCCCTTCTTGGGCTACACCTTC. It codes for CASSIPFLGYTF.

The chain uses TRBV11-2 and TRBJ2-1; 7 bases fit TRBD2. The CDR3 extends over 15 amino acids. With V trimmed by 2 bases and J by 4 bases, 5 bases remained unmatched. Germline V lookup: CDR1 SGHAT, CDR2 FQNNGV. Here the CDR3 reads CASSLILAAYNEQFF. Written as DNA, the CDR3 is TGTGCCAGCAGCTTAATCCTAGCGGCTTACAATGAGCAGTTCTTC.